This T cell receptor (beta chain) came from a study of blood T cell repertoires in COVID-19. Study-wide context: The cDNA or gDNA used as material had been derived from T cells, B-cell-depleted T cells, or PBMCs.

Sequencing was performed with immunoSEQ multiplex PCR; in TCRdb, only in-frame clones are kept and a portion is missing. This sample has 270,000 or so clones; roughly 91% occur once, and the top ten carry roughly 5.1%. This receptor was identified in a man aged 40-50 years with acute or convalescent COVID-19. The sequencing input was peripheral blood.

DNA for the CDR3: TGTGCCACCCAATCGTACAGGGCGCCAGATACGCAGTATTTT. This translates into CATQSYRAPDTQYF. This chain uses TRBV7-6 with TRBJ2-3, with D tentatively TRBD1 (6 bases). CDR3 length: 14 residues. With 10 bases removed from V and 4 bases from J, the gap between germline ends came to 18 bases. The germline CDR1 and CDR2 sequences are SGHVS and FNYEAQ. The variable domain in full, with the rest retrieved from reference TRBV7-6 and TRBJ2-3, is GAGVSQSPRYKVTKRGQDVALRCDPISGHVSLYWYRQALGQGPEFLTYFNYEAQQDKSGLPNDRFSAERPEGSISTLTIQRTEQRDSAMYRCATQSYRAPDTQYFGPGTRLTVL.